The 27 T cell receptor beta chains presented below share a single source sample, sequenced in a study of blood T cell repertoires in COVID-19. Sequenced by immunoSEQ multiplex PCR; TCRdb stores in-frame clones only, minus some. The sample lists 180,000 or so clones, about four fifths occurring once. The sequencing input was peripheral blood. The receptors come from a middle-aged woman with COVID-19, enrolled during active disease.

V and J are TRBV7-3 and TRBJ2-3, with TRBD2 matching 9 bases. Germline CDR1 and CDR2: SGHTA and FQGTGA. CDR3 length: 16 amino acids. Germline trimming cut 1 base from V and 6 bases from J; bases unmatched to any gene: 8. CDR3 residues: CASSLKGGSGGDTQYF. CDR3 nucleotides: TGTGCCAGCAGCTTAAAAGGAGGTAGCGGGGGTGATACGCAGTATTTT.

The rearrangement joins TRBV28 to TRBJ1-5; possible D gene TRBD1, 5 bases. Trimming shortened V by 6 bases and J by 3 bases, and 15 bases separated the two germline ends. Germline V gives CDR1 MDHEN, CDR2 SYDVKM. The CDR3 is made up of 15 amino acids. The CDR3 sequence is CASRNFGGDNQPQHF. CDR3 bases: TGTGCCAGCAGGAACTTCGGGGGAGACAATCAGCCCCAGCATTTT.

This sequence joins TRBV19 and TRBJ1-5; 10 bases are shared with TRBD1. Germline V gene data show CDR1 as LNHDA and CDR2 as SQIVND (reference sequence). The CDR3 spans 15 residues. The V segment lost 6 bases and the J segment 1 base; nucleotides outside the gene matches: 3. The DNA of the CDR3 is TGTGCCAGTAGCTGGACAGGGGGGAGCAATCAGCCCCAGCATTTT. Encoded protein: CASSWTGGSNQPQHF.

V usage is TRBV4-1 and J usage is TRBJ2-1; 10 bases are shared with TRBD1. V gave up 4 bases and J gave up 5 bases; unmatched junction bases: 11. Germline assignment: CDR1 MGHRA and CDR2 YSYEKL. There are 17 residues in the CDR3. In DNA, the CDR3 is TGCGCCAGCAGCCCCTCAGCCGGGACAGGGGCCAACAATGAGCAGTTCTTC. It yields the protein CASSPSAGTGANNEQFF.

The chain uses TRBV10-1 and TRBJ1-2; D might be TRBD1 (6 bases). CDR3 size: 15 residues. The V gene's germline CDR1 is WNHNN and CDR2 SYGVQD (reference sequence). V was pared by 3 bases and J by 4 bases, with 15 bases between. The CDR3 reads CASSDSGQFPYGYTF. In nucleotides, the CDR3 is TGCGCCAGCAGTGATTCGGGACAATTTCCCTATGGCTACACCTTC.

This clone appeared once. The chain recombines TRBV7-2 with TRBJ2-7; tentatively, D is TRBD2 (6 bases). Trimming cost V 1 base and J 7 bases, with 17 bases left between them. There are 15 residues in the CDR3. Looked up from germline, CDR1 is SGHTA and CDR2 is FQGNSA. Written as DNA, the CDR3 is TGTGCCAGCAGCTTAGGTTCCGGGGGAGCTAAGGAGCAGTACTTC. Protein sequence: CASSLGSGGAKEQYF.

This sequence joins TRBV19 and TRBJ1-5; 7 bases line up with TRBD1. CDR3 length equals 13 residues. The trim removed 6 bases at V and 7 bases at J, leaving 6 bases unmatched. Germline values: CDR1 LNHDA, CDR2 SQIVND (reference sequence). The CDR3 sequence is CASRGTEVQPQHF. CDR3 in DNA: TGTGCCAGTAGGGGGACAGAGGTACAGCCCCAGCATTTT. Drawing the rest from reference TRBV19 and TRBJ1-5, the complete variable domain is DGGITQSPKYLFRKEGQNVTLSCEQNLNHDAMYWYRQDPGQGLRLIYYSQIVNDFQKGDIAEGYSVSREKKESFPLTVTSAQKNPTAFYLCASRGTEVQPQHFGDGTRLSIL.

The CDR3 here is CASSHRAGTSGMNNEQFF. The CDR3 bases are TGTGCCAGCAGCCATAGGGCGGGGACTAGCGGGATGAACAATGAGCAGTTCTTC. The chain has TRBV11-2 and TRBJ2-1, with TRBD2 matching 13 bases. This CDR3 has 18 amino acids. Germline values: CDR1 SGHAT, CDR2 FQNNGV. The junction had 12 bases not matched to a gene; V was cut back by 5 bases and J by 5 bases.

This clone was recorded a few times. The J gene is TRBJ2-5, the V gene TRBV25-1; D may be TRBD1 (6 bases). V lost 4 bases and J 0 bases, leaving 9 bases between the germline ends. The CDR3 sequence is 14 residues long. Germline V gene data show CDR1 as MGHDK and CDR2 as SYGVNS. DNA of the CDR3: TGTGCCAGCAGTGTCACAGGGAACCAAGAGACCCAGTACTTC. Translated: CASSVTGNQETQYF.

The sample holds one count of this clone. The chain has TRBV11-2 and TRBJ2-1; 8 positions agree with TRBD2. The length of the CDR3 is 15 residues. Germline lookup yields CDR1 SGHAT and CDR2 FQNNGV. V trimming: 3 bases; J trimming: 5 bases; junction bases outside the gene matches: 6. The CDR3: CASSLIRGGNNEQFF. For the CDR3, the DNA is TGTGCCAGCAGCTTGATCCGGGGGGGTAACAATGAGCAGTTCTTC.

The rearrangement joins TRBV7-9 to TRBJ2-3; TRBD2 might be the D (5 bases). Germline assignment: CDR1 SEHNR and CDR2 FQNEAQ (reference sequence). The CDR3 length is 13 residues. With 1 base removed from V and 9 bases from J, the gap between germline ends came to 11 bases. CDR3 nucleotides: TGTGCCAGCAGCTTAGGTGGGGAGCGAACGCAGTATTTT. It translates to CASSLGGERTQYF.

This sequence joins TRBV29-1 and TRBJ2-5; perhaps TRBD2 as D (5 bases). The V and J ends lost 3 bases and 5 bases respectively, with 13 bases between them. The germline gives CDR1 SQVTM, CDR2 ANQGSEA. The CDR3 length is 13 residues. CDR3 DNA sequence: TGCAGCGTTGACCGTAACCGCGGGGAGACCCAGTACTTC. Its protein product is CSVDRNRGETQYF.

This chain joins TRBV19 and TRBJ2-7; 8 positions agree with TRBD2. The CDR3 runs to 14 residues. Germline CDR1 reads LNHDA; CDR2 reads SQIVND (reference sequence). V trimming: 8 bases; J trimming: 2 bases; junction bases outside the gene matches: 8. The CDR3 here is CASGLSGGAYEQYF. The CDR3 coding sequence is TGTGCCAGTGGACTATCCGGGGGGGCCTACGAGCAGTACTTC.

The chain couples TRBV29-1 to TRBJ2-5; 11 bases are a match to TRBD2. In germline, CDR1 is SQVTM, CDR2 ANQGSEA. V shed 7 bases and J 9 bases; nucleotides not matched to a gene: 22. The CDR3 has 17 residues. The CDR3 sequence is CSGVEGLAGGWNVAQYF. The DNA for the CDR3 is TGCAGCGGTGTCGAGGGGCTAGCGGGAGGCTGGAACGTGGCCCAGTACTTC.

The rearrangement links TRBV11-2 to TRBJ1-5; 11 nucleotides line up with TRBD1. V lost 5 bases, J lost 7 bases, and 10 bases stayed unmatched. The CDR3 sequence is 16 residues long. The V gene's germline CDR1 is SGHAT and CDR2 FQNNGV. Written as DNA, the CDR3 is TGTGCCAGCAGCCCCGAAGCGGACAGGGGGCCCCAGCCCCAGCATTTT. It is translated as CASSPEADRGPQPQHF.

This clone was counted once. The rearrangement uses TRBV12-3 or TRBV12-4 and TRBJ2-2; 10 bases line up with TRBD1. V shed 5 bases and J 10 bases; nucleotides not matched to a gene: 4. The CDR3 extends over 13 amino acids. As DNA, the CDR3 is TGTGCCAGCAGTCCGGGGACAGGGGTGGAGCTGTTTTTT. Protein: CASSPGTGVELFF.

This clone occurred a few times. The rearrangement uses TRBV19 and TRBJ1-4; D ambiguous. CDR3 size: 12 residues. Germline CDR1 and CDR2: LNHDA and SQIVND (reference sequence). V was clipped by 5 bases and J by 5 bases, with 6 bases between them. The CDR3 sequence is CASSDKNEKLFF. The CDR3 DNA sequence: TGTGCCAGTAGTGACAAAAATGAAAAACTGTTTTTT.

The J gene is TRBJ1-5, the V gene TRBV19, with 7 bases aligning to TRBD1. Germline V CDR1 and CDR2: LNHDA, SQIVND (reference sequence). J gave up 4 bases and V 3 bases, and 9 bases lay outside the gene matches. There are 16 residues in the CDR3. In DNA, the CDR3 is TGTGCCAGTAGTATGAGGGGACAGTCCCCAAATCAGCCCCAGCATTTT. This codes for CASSMRGQSPNQPQHF.

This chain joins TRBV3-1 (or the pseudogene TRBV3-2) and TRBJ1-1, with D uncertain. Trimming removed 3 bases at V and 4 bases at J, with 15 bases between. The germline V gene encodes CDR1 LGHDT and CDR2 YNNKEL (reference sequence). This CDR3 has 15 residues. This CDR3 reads CASSQGLRGSTEAFF. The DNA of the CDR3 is TGTGCCAGCAGCCAGGGTCTGAGAGGGAGCACTGAAGCTTTCTTT.

The CDR3 DNA reads TGTGCCAGTAGTGATCAGGCGGGCGGACAAGAGACCCAGTACTTC. Its protein is CASSDQAGGQETQYF. The J gene is TRBJ2-5, the V gene TRBV19, with D possibly TRBD2 on 5 matching bases. Trimming pared 5 bases from V and 2 bases from J, leaving 15 bases between. This CDR3 region has 15 residues. Germline loops: CDR1 LNHDA, CDR2 SQIVND (reference sequence). Drawing the rest from reference TRBV19 and TRBJ2-5, the complete variable domain is DGGITQSPKYLFRKEGQNVTLSCEQNLNHDAMYWYRQDPGQGLRLIYYSQIVNDFQKGDIAEGYSVSREKKESFPLTVTSAQKNPTAFYLCASSDQAGGQETQYFGPGTRLLVL.

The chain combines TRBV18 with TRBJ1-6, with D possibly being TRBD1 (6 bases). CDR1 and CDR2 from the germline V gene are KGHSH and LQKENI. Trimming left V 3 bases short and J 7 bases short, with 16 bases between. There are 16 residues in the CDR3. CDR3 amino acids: CASSPQDRADNSPLHF. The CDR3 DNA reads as TGTGCCAGCTCACCCCAGGACAGAGCAGACAATTCACCCCTCCACTTT.

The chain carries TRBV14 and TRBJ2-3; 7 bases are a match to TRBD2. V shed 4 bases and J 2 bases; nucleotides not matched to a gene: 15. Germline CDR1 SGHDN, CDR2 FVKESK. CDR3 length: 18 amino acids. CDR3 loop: CASSLSSGLVISTDTQYF. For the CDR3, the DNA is TGTGCCAGCAGCCTATCCTCCGGACTAGTGATATCCACAGATACGCAGTATTTT.

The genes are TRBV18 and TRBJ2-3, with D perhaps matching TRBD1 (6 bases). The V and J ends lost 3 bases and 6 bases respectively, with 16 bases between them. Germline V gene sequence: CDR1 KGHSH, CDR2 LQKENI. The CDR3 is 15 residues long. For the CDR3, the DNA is TGTGCCAGCTCACCCCCGGACAGACTCACGGATACGCAGTATTTT. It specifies CASSPPDRLTDTQYF.

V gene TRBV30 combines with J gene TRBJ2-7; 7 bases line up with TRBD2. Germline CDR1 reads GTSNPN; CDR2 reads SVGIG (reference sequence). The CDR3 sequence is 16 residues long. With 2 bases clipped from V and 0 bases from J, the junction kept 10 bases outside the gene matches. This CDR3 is CAWSPQAGSNSYEQYV. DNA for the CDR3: TGTGCCTGGAGTCCCCAAGCGGGGAGTAACTCCTACGAGCAGTACGTC.

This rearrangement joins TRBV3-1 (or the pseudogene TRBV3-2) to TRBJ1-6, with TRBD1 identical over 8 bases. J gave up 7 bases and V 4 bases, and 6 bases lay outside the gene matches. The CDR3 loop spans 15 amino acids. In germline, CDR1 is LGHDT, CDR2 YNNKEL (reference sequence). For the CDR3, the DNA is TGTGCCAGCAGCCGGGGACAGGCAGAGAATTCACCCCTCCACTTT. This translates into CASSRGQAENSPLHF.

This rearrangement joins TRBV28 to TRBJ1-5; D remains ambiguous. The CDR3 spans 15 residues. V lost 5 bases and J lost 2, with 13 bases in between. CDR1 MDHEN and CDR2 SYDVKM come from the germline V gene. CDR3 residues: CASSAPGGRNQPQHF. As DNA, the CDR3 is TGTGCCAGCAGTGCCCCGGGAGGTCGCAATCAGCCCCAGCATTTT.

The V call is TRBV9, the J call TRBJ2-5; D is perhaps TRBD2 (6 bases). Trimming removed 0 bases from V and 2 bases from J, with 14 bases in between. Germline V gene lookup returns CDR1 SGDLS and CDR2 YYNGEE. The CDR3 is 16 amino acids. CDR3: CASSVVEGRGQETQYF. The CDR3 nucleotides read TGTGCCAGCAGCGTAGTGGAGGGCCGTGGGCAAGAGACCCAGTACTTC.